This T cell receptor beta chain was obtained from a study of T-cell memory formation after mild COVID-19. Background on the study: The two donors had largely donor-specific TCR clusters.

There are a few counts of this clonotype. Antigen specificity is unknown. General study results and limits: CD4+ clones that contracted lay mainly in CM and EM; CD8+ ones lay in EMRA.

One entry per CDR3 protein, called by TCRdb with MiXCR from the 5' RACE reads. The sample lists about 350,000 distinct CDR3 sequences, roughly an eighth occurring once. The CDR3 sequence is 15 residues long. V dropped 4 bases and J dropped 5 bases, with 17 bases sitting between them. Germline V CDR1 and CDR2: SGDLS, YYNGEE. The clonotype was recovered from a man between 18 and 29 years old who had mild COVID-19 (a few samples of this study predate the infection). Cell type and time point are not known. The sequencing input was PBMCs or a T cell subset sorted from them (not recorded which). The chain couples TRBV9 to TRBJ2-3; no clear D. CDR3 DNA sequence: TGTGCCAGCAGCCTCCAAGGAGCGTCTGGAGATACGCAGTATTTT. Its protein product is CASSLQGASGDTQYF.